These 9 T cell receptor beta chains were all obtained from the same sample, sequenced in a study of regulatory T cells in long-lasting Graves disease. Building of the TCR beta libraries involved iRepertoire HTBI primers and Arm-PCR of CDR3 regions. A single record per CDR3 protein comes from TCRdb applying MiXCR to the multiplex PCR reads. The table lists over 450,000 distinct CDR3 sequences, 9.5% to 15% of them singletons. Time point indicated: newly diagnosed GD, antithyroid drugs for less than 3 months. The TCR library was made from RNA that had been extracted from PBMCs in TRIzol. This sample also belongs to another study, concerning T cells in Graves' hyperthyroidism and ophthalmopathy.

The material sequenced was peripheral blood mononuclear cells (PBMCs), taken at new diagnosis, from a patient treated with antithyroid drugs. The receptor set was obtained from a woman aged 30 to 39 with Graves disease.

This clonotype was recorded many times. The chain links TRBV11-3 to TRBJ2-7; D call uncertain. V was trimmed by 3 bases and J by 6 bases, leaving 12 bases between them. The CDR3 is 13 residues long. CDR1 is SGHNT, CDR2 YENEEA, per germline. CDR3 loop: CASSLMELREQYF. CDR3 bases: TGTGCCAGCAGCTTGATGGAGTTACGCGAGCAGTACTTC. The full variable domain, with the rest looked up from reference TRBV11-3 and TRBJ2-7, is EAGVVQSPRYKIIEKKQPVAFWCNPISGHNTLYWYLQNLGQGPELLIRYENEEAVDDSQLPKDRFSAERLKGVDSTLKIQPAELGDSAVYLCASSLMELREQYFGPGTRLTVT.

This clonotype has a count of ten or more. The rearrangement uses TRBV19 and TRBJ1-5; D gene unclear. The V gene's germline CDR1 is LNHDA and CDR2 SQIVND (reference sequence). V was clipped by 4 bases and J by 2 bases, with 6 bases between them. There are 13 residues in the CDR3. The CDR3 protein is CASSNGGNQPQHF. In DNA, the CDR3 is TGTGCCAGTAGTAATGGAGGCAATCAGCCCCAGCATTTT.

This clonotype has a count of ten or more. The gene calls are TRBV5-4 and TRBJ2-1, with 14 bases matching TRBD2. The J segment lost 7 bases and the V segment lost 4 bases, leaving 7 bases of the junction unmatched. The CDR3 is made up of 16 amino acids. Germline V gene sequence: CDR1 SGHNT, CDR2 YYREEE (reference sequence). CDR3 loop: CASSRRLAGGFNEQFF. CDR3 bases: TGTGCCAGCAGCCGAAGACTAGCGGGAGGGTTTAATGAGCAGTTCTTC. Combining the CDR3 with reference TRBV5-4 and TRBJ2-1 gives the whole variable domain ETGVTQSPTHLIKTRGQQVTLRCSSQSGHNTVSWYQQALGQGPQFIFQYYREEENGRGNFPPRFSGLQFPNYSSELNVNALELDDSALYLCASSRRLAGGFNEQFFGPGTRLTVL.

V usage is TRBV20-1 and J usage is TRBJ2-1; D is uncertain. Per germline, CDR1 DFQATT and CDR2 SNEGSKA (reference sequence). The CDR3 has 16 amino acids. Trimming removed 3 bases from V and 3 bases from J, with 18 bases in between. CDR3 nucleotides: TGCAGTGCTAGGCCATCCTCAGGTGGCGGCTACAATGAGCAGTTCTTC. Its translation: CSARPSSGGGYNEQFF.

This clonotype showed up many times. V and J are TRBV28 and TRBJ1-2; 8 bases match TRBD1. CDR1 is MDHEN and CDR2 is SYDVKM in the germline V gene. The ends lost 3 bases at V and 3 bases at J; junction bases unmatched: 6. This CDR3 has 15 amino acids. In nucleotides, the CDR3 is TGTGCCAGCAGTTTCTCAGGGGGCGCGGACTATGGCTACACCTTC. Translation gives CASSFSGGADYGYTF.

The sample holds many counts of this clonotype. CDR3 loop: CSVDTGFTEAFF. DNA for the CDR3: TGCAGCGTGGACACAGGGTTCACTGAAGCTTTCTTT. This chain connects TRBV29-1 to TRBJ1-1; weak D call: TRBD1 (6 bases). CDR1 and CDR2 (germline): SQVTM, ANQGSEA. The CDR3 runs 12 residues. V dropped 6 bases and J dropped 4 bases, with 12 bases sitting between them.

This clonotype has ten or more counts. The CDR3 reads CASSEPAGGLRQYF. The CDR3 DNA reads as TGCGCCAGCAGTGAGCCAGCGGGAGGACTCAGGCAGTACTTC. The chain carries TRBV10-2 and TRBJ2-7; the match to TRBD2 covers 9 bases. CDR3 length: 14 amino acids. The germline CDR1 and CDR2 sequences are WSHSY and SAAADI. Trimming at V came to 2 bases and at J to 9 bases, leaving 8 bases not matched to a gene.

In its sample, this clonotype was seen many times. This chain joins TRBV13 and TRBJ2-5; 12 nucleotides align to TRBD1. The CDR3 is 14 amino acids. After removal of 6 bases from V and 12 bases from J, the junction contained 11 bases not matched to a gene. Germline values: CDR1 PRHDT, CDR2 FYEKMQ (reference sequence). CDR3 protein: CASRRAGTGGPEYF. Here the CDR3 DNA reads TGTGCCAGCAGGCGAGCCGGGACAGGGGGCCCTGAGTACTTC.

This clonotype was found many times. The chain combines TRBV7-2 with TRBJ2-7; 8 nucleotides match TRBD2. This CDR3 comprises 14 residues. CDR1 is SGHTA, CDR2 FQGNSA, per germline. J lost 3 bases, V lost 2 bases, and 3 bases had no gene match. The CDR3 sequence: CASSLTGGNYEQYF. The CDR3 bases are TGTGCCAGCAGCTTAACGGGAGGGAACTACGAGCAGTACTTC.